These T cell receptor beta chains were read from a single sample in a study of blood T cell repertoires in COVID-19. The method was immunoSEQ multiplex PCR; TCRdb's version includes in-frame clones alone and lacks a portion of them. The table has hundreds of thousands of clones, more than 70% seen once. The sample consisted of peripheral blood. These receptors were collected from a woman between 45 and 65 years old who had recovered from COVID-19. Both conserved end residues are part of each CDR3. D genes are given only for firm matches.

d_call | j_call | v_call | cdr3_length | cdr3_aa
NA | TRBJ1-5 | TRBV2 | 14 | CASSSEGGNQPQHF
NA | TRBJ1-1 | TRBV5-4 | 14 | CASSLAGAGTEAFF
NA | TRBJ1-1 | TRBV7-2 | 17 | CASRRDRSRKLNTEAFF
TRBD1 | TRBJ2-3 | TRBV3-1/TRBV3-2 | 16 | CASSRGNRGVTDTQYF
TRBD1 | TRBJ2-3 | TRBV9 | 16 | CASSGQGALSTDTQYF
NA | TRBJ1-1 | TRBV4-2 | 14 | CASSQGGRNTEAFF
NA | TRBJ1-1 | TRBV5-5 | 14 | CASSVRDKNTEAFF
TRBD1 | TRBJ2-6 | TRBV19 | 18 | CASRIPRRDSSGANVLTF
TRBD1 | TRBJ2-7 | TRBV5-1 | 14 | CASSSNAGTDEQYF
NA | TRBJ1-3 | TRBV11-2 | 15 | CASSSIQGGGNTIYF
NA | TRBJ1-1 | TRBV7-3 | 14 | CASSLNSGGAPAFF
NA | TRBJ2-5 | TRBV6-2/TRBV6-3 | 13 | CASSFPMGETQYF
NA | TRBJ1-6 | TRBV2 | 12 | CASRVQGSPLHF
NA | TRBJ1-1 | TRBV6-6 | 14 | CASGVSQLNTEAFF
TRBD2 | TRBJ2-3 | TRBV19 | 13 | CASSIVRGDTQYF
TRBD1 | TRBJ2-2 | TRBV7-3 | 14 | CASSVDRVPGELFF
NA | TRBJ1-1 | TRBV27 | 13 | CASGRTRNTEAFF
NA | TRBJ2-7 | TRBV6-5 | 14 | CASTYRDISYEQYF
NA | TRBJ2-7 | TRBV6-2/TRBV6-3 | 11 | CASSPRYEQYF
TRBD2 | TRBJ2-2 | TRBV9 | 15 | CASSVVAGATGELFF
NA | TRBJ2-7 | TRBV11-2 | 12 | CASSLGTYEQYF
TRBD2 | TRBJ2-2 | TRBV9 | 16 | CASSRGGGAVTGELFF
TRBD2 | TRBJ2-2 | TRBV7-2 | 15 | CASSLSGGASGELFF
TRBD2 | TRBJ2-1 | TRBV3-1/TRBV3-2 | 15 | CASSQVASGYNEQFF
TRBD1 | TRBJ1-1 | TRBV10-1 | 18 | CASVTSDRGPGRTTEAFF
NA | TRBJ2-7 | TRBV21-1 | 14 | CASSTRQGRYEQYF
NA | TRBJ2-3 | TRBV4-3 | 14 | CASSPQRPTDTQYF
NA | TRBJ1-1 | TRBV5-1 | 17 | CASSWRAGATQGTEAFF
NA | TRBJ2-3 | TRBV28 | 15 | CASSLSERDTDTQYF
TRBD2 | TRBJ2-1 | TRBV20-1 | 15 | CSASRAGTRHNEQFF
TRBD1 | TRBJ2-7 | TRBV7-2 | 19 | CASSLRGTGVVEQAYEQYF
TRBD1 | TRBJ1-2 | TRBV5-6 | 14 | CASSFPDRVIRYTF
NA | TRBJ1-1 | TRBV19 | 15 | CASSTDRILNTEAFF
NA | TRBJ2-5 | TRBV6-6 | 18 | CASSPPPRGQGGAETQYF
NA | TRBJ1-5 | TRBV21-1 | 17 | CASSWDRSSPSNQPQHF
TRBD1 | TRBJ2-2 | TRBV5-6 | 17 | CASSLVDRAGNTGELFF